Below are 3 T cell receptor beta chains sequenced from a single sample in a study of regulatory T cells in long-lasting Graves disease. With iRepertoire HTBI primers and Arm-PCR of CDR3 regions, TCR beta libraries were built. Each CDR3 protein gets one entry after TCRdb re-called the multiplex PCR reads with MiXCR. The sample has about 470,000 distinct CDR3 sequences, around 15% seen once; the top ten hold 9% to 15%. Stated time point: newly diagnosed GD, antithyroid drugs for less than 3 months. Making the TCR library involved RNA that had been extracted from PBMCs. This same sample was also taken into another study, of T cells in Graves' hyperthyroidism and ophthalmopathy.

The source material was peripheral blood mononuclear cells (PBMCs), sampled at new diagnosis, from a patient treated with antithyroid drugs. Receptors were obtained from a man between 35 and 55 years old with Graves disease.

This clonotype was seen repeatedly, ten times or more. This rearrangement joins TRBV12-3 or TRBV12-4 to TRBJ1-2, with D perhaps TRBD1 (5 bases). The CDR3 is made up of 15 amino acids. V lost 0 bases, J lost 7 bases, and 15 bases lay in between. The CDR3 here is CASSLAGLPGGGYTF. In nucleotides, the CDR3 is TGTGCCAGCAGTTTAGCGGGACTGCCAGGTGGTGGCTACACCTTC.

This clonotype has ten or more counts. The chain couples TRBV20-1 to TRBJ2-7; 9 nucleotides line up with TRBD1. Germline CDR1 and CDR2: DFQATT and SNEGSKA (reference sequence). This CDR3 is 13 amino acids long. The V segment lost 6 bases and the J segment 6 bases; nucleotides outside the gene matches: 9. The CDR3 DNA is TGCAGTGCCCCGGGGGGACAGGGATCCGAGCAGTACTTC. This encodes CSAPGGQGSEQYF.

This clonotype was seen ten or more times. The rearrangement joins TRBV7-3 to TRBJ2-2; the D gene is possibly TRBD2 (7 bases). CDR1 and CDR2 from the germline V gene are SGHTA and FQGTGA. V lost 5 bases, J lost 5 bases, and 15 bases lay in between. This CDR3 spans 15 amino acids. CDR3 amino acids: CASSPRGGDTGELFF. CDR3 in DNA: TGTGCCAGCAGCCCGAGGGGGGGCGATACCGGGGAGCTGTTTTTT.